This T cell receptor beta chain was observed in a study of CD8 T cells in Susac syndrome. Looking at the study overall: Clinically active disease was present in about six of the sequenced Susac syndrome patients. About 8 of these patients were in remission.

Reverse transcription of about 0.45 to 1 ug RNA was carried out with random hexamers. immunoSEQ multiplex PCR amplified TCR beta CDR3 across 54 Vbeta, 13 Jbeta. TCRdb ran MiXCR on the immunoSEQ multiplex PCR reads and lists one entry per CDR3 protein. The repertoire holds about 130,000 distinct CDR3 sequences, with around 94% as singletons. Under recently defined diagnostic criteria, the patients with Susac syndrome qualified as having definite or probable disease. The source material was CD8+ T cells from PBMCs. The sequence came from a human donor with Susac syndrome.

The CDR3 is CASRGENTEAFF. The CDR3 region has the DNA TGTGCCAGCAGGGGGGAGAACACTGAAGCTTTCTTT. This chain links TRBV9 with TRBJ1-1; a possible D gene is TRBD1 (5 bases). The germline V gene has CDR1 SGDLS and CDR2 YYNGEE. The CDR3 extends over 12 amino acids. V lost 5 bases and J 1 base, leaving 6 bases between the germline ends.